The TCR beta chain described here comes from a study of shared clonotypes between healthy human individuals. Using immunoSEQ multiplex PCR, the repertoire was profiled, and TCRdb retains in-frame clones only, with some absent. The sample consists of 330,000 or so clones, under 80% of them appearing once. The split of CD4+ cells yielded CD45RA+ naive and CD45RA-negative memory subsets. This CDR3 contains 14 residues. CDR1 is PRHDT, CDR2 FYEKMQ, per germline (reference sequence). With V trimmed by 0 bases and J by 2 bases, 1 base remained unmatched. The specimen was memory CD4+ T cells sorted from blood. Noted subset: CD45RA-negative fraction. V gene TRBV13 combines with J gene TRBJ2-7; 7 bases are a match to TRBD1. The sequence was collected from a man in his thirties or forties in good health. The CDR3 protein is CASSLGDRAYEQYF. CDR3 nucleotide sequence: TGTGCCAGCAGCTTAGGAGACAGGGCCTACGAGCAGTACTTC.